Listed below are T cell receptor beta chains from one sample, sequenced in a study of blood T cell repertoires in COVID-19. Measured with immunoSEQ multiplex PCR; TCRdb has only the in-frame clones, and not every one. The sample consists of around 220,000 clones, 88% of them appearing once. Sequencing was done on a sample of peripheral blood. The receptors shown here come from a woman between 40 and 55 years old who had recovered from COVID-19. Each CDR3 is given with its conserved first and last residue.

V: TRBV3-1/TRBV3-2; J: TRBJ2-1; CDR3: CASSQGLAGEGNEQFF
V: TRBV25-1; J: TRBJ1-4; CDR3: CASSSTDRGSNEKLFF
V: TRBV19; J: TRBJ2-1; CDR3: CASRPTGNGEQFF
V: TRBV5-8; J: TRBJ1-4; CDR3: CASSSRYEKLFF
V: TRBV18; J: TRBJ2-1; CDR3: CASSLLDYGGYNEQFF
V: TRBV7-9; J: TRBJ2-7; CDR3: CASSLPGAPYEQYF
V: TRBV28; J: TRBJ2-1; CDR3: CASGSAGRGSDEQFF
V: TRBV7-9; J: TRBJ2-7; CDR3: CASSFARQGEYEQYF
V: TRBV30; J: TRBJ2-5; CDR3: CAWRDRRLIQETQYF
V: TRBV19; J: TRBJ2-2; CDR3: CASSPGQGPLFITGELFF
V: TRBV28; J: TRBJ1-2; CDR3: CASSSPGTGDFGYTF
V: TRBV4-2; J: TRBJ2-5; CDR3: CASSQEAAGGLETQYF
V: TRBV19; J: TRBJ1-5; CDR3: CASSIGDTSNQPQHF
V: TRBV4-2; J: TRBJ2-3; CDR3: CASSQAKEPYTQYF